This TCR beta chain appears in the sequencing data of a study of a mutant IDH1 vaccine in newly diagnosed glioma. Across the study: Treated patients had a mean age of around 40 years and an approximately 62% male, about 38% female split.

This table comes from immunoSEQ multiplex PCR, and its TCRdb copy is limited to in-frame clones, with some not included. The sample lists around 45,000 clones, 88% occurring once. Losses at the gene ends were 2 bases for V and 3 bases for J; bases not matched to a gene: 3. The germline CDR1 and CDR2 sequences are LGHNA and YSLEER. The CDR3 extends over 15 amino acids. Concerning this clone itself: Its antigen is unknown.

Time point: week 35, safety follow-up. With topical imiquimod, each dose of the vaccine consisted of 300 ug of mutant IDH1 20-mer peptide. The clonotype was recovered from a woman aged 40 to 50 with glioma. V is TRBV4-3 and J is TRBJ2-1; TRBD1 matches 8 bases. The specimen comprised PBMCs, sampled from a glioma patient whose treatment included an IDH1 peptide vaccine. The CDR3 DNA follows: TGCGCCAGCAGCCAACGGACAGGGAACTACAATGAGCAGTTCTTC. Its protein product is CASSQRTGNYNEQFF.